The 9 T cell receptor beta chains below all came from one sample that was sequenced in a study of blood T cell repertoires in COVID-19. Repertoires were generated with immunoSEQ multiplex PCR, while TCRdb's copy carries only in-frame clones and drops some. The sample carries under 170,000 clones, 84% recorded once. The specimen sequenced was peripheral blood. The receptors come from a man in his 70s with acute or convalescent COVID-19.

V is TRBV12-3 or TRBV12-4 and J is TRBJ1-5; no clear D gene. Trimming removed 6 bases at V and 3 bases at J, with 6 bases between. The CDR3 spans 12 residues. CDR3 sequence: CASRLTNQPQHF. The DNA for the CDR3 is TGTGCCAGCAGGCTAACCAATCAGCCCCAGCATTTT.

CDR3 region: CASSPPSGEQFF. CDR3 DNA sequence: TGTGCCAGCTCACCACCGAGCGGTGAGCAGTTCTTC. This chain joins TRBV18 and TRBJ2-1, with a weak D call TRBD2 (5 bases). The V end lost 0 bases, the J end lost 9 bases, and 6 bases lay between the germline ends. Germline CDR1 and CDR2: KGHSH and LQKENI. This CDR3 has 12 amino acids.

This chain uses TRBV5-4 with TRBJ2-3; 9 bases map to TRBD1. V gave up 4 bases and J gave up 3 bases; unmatched junction bases: 6. This CDR3 contains 15 residues. The V gene's germline CDR1 is SGHNT and CDR2 YYREEE (reference sequence). The CDR3: CASSPKQGATDTQYF. DNA for the CDR3: TGTGCCAGCAGCCCCAAACAGGGGGCGACAGATACGCAGTATTTT.

This clone was seen just once. V gene TRBV27 combines with J gene TRBJ1-2, with a tentative D call TRBD1 (6 bases). Trimming pared 6 bases from V and 7 bases from J, leaving 15 bases between. Germline CDR1 reads MNHEY; CDR2 reads SMNVEV (reference sequence). This CDR3 comprises 13 residues. Written as DNA, the CDR3 is TGTGCCAGCAGGCCCGGTTGGACAGTTGGCTACACCTTC. Translated, it gives CASRPGWTVGYTF.

This chain connects TRBV12-3 or TRBV12-4 to TRBJ1-2; TRBD1 matches 9 bases. The V gene end was trimmed by 5 bases and the J gene end by 8 bases; junction bases not matched to a gene: 0. The CDR3 contains 11 residues. The CDR3 sequence: CASSGQGGYTF. The DNA of the CDR3 is TGTGCCAGCAGTGGACAGGGGGGCTACACCTTC.

V usage is TRBV6-5 and J usage is TRBJ1-2, with D possibly TRBD1 on 5 matching bases. Trimming cost V 5 bases and J 3 bases, with 16 bases left between them. The CDR3 extends over 15 amino acids. Germline CDR1 and CDR2: MNHEY and SVGAGI. CDR3 protein: CASSPISGTDYGYTF. Written as DNA, the CDR3 is TGTGCCAGCAGTCCGATATCCGGGACTGACTATGGCTACACCTTC.

V gene TRBV6-2 or TRBV6-3 combines with J gene TRBJ2-3, with 7 bases identical to TRBD2. V gave up 0 bases and J gave up 4 bases; unmatched junction bases: 1. CDR3 length: 14 amino acids. Germline V lookup: CDR1 MNHEY, CDR2 SVGEGT. The CDR3, as DNA: TGTGCCAGCAGTTACTCTAGCGGGCCAGATACGCAGTATTTT. Its protein product is CASSYSSGPDTQYF.

The rearrangement links TRBV21-1 to TRBJ2-1; the D segment call TRBD1 is taken from the table without a DNA check. TRBV21-1 is marked as a pseudogene. The CDR3 runs 17 residues. The CDR3 reads CASSNGARCGSYNEQFF. The CDR3 coding sequence is TGTGCCAGCAGCAATGGGGCTAGGTGTGGTTCCTACAATGAGCAGTTCTTC.

This sequence joins TRBV19 and TRBJ2-4; 11 positions match TRBD2. The germline gives CDR1 LNHDA, CDR2 SQIVND (reference sequence). This CDR3 contains 17 residues. The V gene end was trimmed by 6 bases and the J gene end by 0 bases; junction bases not matched to a gene: 7. The CDR3 loop is CASRTGLAGLAKNIQYF. The CDR3 DNA sequence: TGTGCCAGTAGGACTGGACTAGCGGGCCTAGCCAAAAACATTCAGTACTTC.